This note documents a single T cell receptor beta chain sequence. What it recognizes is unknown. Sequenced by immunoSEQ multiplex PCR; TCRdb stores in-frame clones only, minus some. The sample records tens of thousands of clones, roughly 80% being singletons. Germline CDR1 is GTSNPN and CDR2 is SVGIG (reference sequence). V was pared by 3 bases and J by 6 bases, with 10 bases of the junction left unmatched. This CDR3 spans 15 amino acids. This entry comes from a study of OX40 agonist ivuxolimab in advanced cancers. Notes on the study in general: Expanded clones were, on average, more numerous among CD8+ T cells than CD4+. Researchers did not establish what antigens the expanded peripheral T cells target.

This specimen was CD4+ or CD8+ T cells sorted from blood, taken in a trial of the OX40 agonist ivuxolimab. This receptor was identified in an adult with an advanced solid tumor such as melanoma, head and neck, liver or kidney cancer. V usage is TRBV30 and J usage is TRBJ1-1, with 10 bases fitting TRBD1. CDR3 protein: CAWRVGDRGHPEAFF. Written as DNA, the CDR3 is TGTGCCTGGAGGGTAGGGGACAGGGGTCACCCTGAAGCTTTCTTT.